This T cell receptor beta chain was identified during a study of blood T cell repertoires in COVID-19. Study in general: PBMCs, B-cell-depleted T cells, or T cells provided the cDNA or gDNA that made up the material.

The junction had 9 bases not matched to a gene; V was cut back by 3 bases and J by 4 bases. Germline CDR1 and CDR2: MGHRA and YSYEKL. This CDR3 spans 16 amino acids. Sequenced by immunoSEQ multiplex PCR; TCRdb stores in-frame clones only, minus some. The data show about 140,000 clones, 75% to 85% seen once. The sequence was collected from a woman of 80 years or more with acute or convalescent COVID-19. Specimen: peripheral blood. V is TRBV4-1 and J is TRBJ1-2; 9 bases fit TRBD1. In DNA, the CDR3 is TGCGCCAGCAGCCAGGAATCCGGGACAGGGCCCTATGGCTACACCTTC. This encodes CASSQESGTGPYGYTF.